These T cell receptor beta chains were read from a single sample in a study of CD8+ T cells in alopecia areata. Clones were sequenced by immunoSEQ multiplex PCR, and TCRdb holds only the in-frame ones, with some missing. Among about 190,000 clones, approximately 56% were seen once, and the ten largest hold around 0.7%. Sequencing was performed on CD4+ T cells sorted from blood, taken at week 4, from a patient treated with tofacitinib. The receptors were gathered from a human donor with alopecia areata. Each CDR3 is given with its conserved first and last residue. Each record gives: J gene, clone size, V gene, D gene, CDR3 protein, CDR3 DNA. D genes are given only for firm matches. Only some rows state a clone size, as once, few, many or a class for expanded clones.

J gene: TRBJ2-2; clone size: -; V gene: TRBV29-1; D gene: -; CDR3 protein: CSAGPSRGELFF; CDR3 DNA: TGCAGCGCCGGGCCTTCGCGCGGGGAGCTGTTTTTT
J gene: TRBJ1-5; clone size: few; V gene: TRBV18; D gene: TRBD1; CDR3 protein: CASSQTGGLQPQHF; CDR3 DNA: TGTGCCAGCTCACAAACAGGGGGGCTTCAGCCCCAGCATTTT
J gene: TRBJ2-5; clone size: -; V gene: TRBV9; D gene: -; CDR3 protein: CASSVGSGQETQYF; CDR3 DNA: TGTGCCAGCAGCGTAGGGAGCGGCCAAGAGACCCAGTACTTC
J gene: TRBJ2-2; clone size: -; V gene: TRBV2; D gene: -; CDR3 protein: CASSGGRINTGELFF; CDR3 DNA: TGTGCCAGCAGCGGAGGACGGATTAACACCGGGGAGCTGTTTTTT
J gene: TRBJ2-4; clone size: once; V gene: TRBV15; D gene: -; CDR3 protein: CATSRDRGGTKNIQYF; CDR3 DNA: TGTGCCACCAGCAGAGATAGAGGGGGTACGAAAAACATTCAGTACTTC
J gene: TRBJ2-7; clone size: -; V gene: TRBV7-9; D gene: -; CDR3 protein: CASSLVSRQDEQYF; CDR3 DNA: TGTGCCAGCAGCTTAGTATCCCGACAGGACGAGCAGTACTTC
J gene: TRBJ2-5; clone size: -; V gene: TRBV9; D gene: TRBD2; CDR3 protein: CASSVFAGGGTQYF; CDR3 DNA: TGTGCCAGCAGCGTCTTCGCGGGAGGGGGCACCCAGTACTTC
J gene: TRBJ2-5; clone size: once; V gene: TRBV2; D gene: -; CDR3 protein: CASSPMARVTQYF; CDR3 DNA: TGTGCCAGCAGCCCAATGGCCCGGGTGACCCAGTACTTC
J gene: TRBJ2-7; clone size: -; V gene: TRBV4-1; D gene: -; CDR3 protein: CASSVYTAPPNEQYF; CDR3 DNA: TGCGCCAGCTCCGTGTACACAGCTCCCCCCAACGAGCAGTACTTC
J gene: TRBJ2-2; clone size: -; V gene: TRBV7-9; D gene: -; CDR3 protein: CASSSGTPFGELFF; CDR3 DNA: TGTGCCAGCAGCTCCGGGACCCCTTTTGGGGAGCTGTTTTTT
J gene: TRBJ1-1; clone size: few; V gene: TRBV5-1; D gene: -; CDR3 protein: CASSLRSLSAEAFF; CDR3 DNA: TGCGCCAGCAGCTTGCGTAGTTTGAGCGCTGAAGCTTTCTTT
J gene: TRBJ2-3; clone size: -; V gene: TRBV4-1; D gene: -; CDR3 protein: CASSHRGPRFADTQYF; CDR3 DNA: TGCGCCAGCAGCCATCGTGGCCCGCGGTTCGCAGATACGCAGTATTTT
J gene: TRBJ2-3; clone size: -; V gene: TRBV7-6; D gene: -; CDR3 protein: CASSLDFRGLGTDTQYF; CDR3 DNA: TGTGCCAGCAGCTTAGATTTTCGGGGGCTGGGCACAGATACGCAGTATTTT
J gene: TRBJ1-5; clone size: -; V gene: TRBV18; D gene: -; CDR3 protein: CASSPSRAVEQPQHF; CDR3 DNA: TGTGCCAGCTCACCTTCCAGGGCCGTCGAACAGCCCCAGCATTTT
J gene: TRBJ1-1; clone size: -; V gene: TRBV6-1; D gene: -; CDR3 protein: CASSGEMATEAFF; CDR3 DNA: TGTGCCAGCAGTGGGGAAATGGCTACTGAAGCTTTCTTT
J gene: TRBJ2-4; clone size: few; V gene: TRBV2; D gene: TRBD2; CDR3 protein: CASNPGLAGGLLAKNIQYF; CDR3 DNA: TGTGCCAGCAACCCGGGACTAGCGGGAGGACTTCTAGCCAAAAACATTCAGTACTTC
J gene: TRBJ2-6; clone size: few; V gene: TRBV29-1; D gene: TRBD1; CDR3 protein: CSVEGQGAGANVLTF; CDR3 DNA: TGCAGCGTTGAGGGACAGGGGGCCGGGGCCAACGTCCTGACTTTC
J gene: TRBJ2-2; clone size: -; V gene: TRBV7-3; D gene: -; CDR3 protein: CASSPLAHTGELFF; CDR3 DNA: TGTGCCAGCAGCCCCTTGGCCCACACCGGGGAGCTGTTTTTT
J gene: TRBJ2-7; clone size: few; V gene: TRBV4-1; D gene: -; CDR3 protein: CASSQDRVSYEQYF; CDR3 DNA: TGCGCCAGCAGCCAAGACAGGGTCTCCTACGAGCAGTACTTC
J gene: TRBJ2-6; clone size: -; V gene: TRBV19; D gene: -; CDR3 protein: CASSPEGAGANVLTF; CDR3 DNA: TGTGCCAGTAGCCCGGAGGGGGCCGGGGCCAACGTCCTGACTTTC
J gene: TRBJ2-5; clone size: -; V gene: TRBV29-1; D gene: TRBD2; CDR3 protein: CSVEDRLAGTQETQYF; CDR3 DNA: TGCAGCGTTGAAGATCGGCTAGCGGGAACCCAAGAGACCCAGTACTTC
J gene: TRBJ2-5; clone size: once; V gene: TRBV30; D gene: -; CDR3 protein: CAWSVGGETQETQYF; CDR3 DNA: TGTGCCTGGAGTGTAGGCGGGGAGACCCAAGAGACCCAGTACTTC
J gene: TRBJ2-5; clone size: -; V gene: TRBV28; D gene: TRBD2; CDR3 protein: CASRPAGERSETQYF; CDR3 DNA: TGTGCCAGCCGGCCAGCGGGAGAAAGATCGGAGACCCAGTACTTC
J gene: TRBJ1-1; clone size: -; V gene: TRBV6-5; D gene: -; CDR3 protein: CASSSDPMNTEAFF; CDR3 DNA: TGTGCCAGCAGTTCAGACCCCATGAACACTGAAGCTTTCTTT
J gene: TRBJ2-7; clone size: few; V gene: TRBV7-8; D gene: -; CDR3 protein: CASSLAEGYEQYF; CDR3 DNA: TGTGCCAGCAGCTTAGCCGAGGGGTACGAGCAGTACTTC
J gene: TRBJ2-6; clone size: -; V gene: TRBV2; D gene: -; CDR3 protein: CASSRQDSGANVLTF; CDR3 DNA: TGTGCCAGCAGTCGACAGGACTCTGGGGCCAACGTCCTGACTTTC
J gene: TRBJ1-2; clone size: -; V gene: TRBV9; D gene: -; CDR3 protein: CASSVATDSGGYTF; CDR3 DNA: TGTGCCAGCAGCGTAGCTACAGATTCGGGCGGCTACACCTTC
J gene: TRBJ1-3; clone size: -; V gene: TRBV5-1; D gene: -; CDR3 protein: CASSLTVGNTIYF; CDR3 DNA: TGCGCCAGCAGCTTGACAGTCGGAAACACCATATATTTT
J gene: TRBJ2-7; clone size: few; V gene: TRBV29-1; D gene: -; CDR3 protein: CSGSSQNQEQYF; CDR3 DNA: TGCAGCGGATCAAGCCAGAACCAGGAGCAGTACTTC
J gene: TRBJ1-1; clone size: -; V gene: TRBV4-2; D gene: -; CDR3 protein: CASSQIEGDLGAFF; CDR3 DNA: TGTGCCAGCAGCCAAATCGAGGGGGACCTCGGAGCTTTCTTT
J gene: TRBJ1-2; clone size: -; V gene: TRBV4-1; D gene: -; CDR3 protein: CASSHSVTAPRYGYTF; CDR3 DNA: TGCGCCAGCAGCCACTCGGTAACCGCACCCCGCTATGGCTACACCTTC
J gene: TRBJ1-3; clone size: few; V gene: TRBV7-6; D gene: -; CDR3 protein: CASSLGQPGNTIYF; CDR3 DNA: TGTGCCAGCAGCTTAGGACAGCCTGGAAACACCATATATTTT
J gene: TRBJ2-4; clone size: -; V gene: TRBV27; D gene: -; CDR3 protein: CASSPALGGTAKNIQYF; CDR3 DNA: TGTGCCAGCAGTCCTGCCCTAGGGGGGACGGCCAAAAACATTCAGTACTTC
J gene: TRBJ2-5; clone size: once; V gene: TRBV29-1; D gene: -; CDR3 protein: CSVDFPTPQETQYF; CDR3 DNA: TGCAGCGTTGACTTCCCGACACCCCAAGAGACCCAGTACTTC
J gene: TRBJ2-7; clone size: -; V gene: TRBV19; D gene: -; CDR3 protein: CASSKGGYEQYF; CDR3 DNA: TGTGCCAGTAGCAAGGGGGGCTACGAGCAGTACTTC
J gene: TRBJ2-1; clone size: -; V gene: TRBV30; D gene: TRBD2; CDR3 protein: CASLLARRNVGEQFF; CDR3 DNA: TGTGCCAGCCTACTAGCGCGCCGTAACGTGGGTGAGCAGTTCTTC